The 15 T cell receptor beta chains listed next were all sequenced from one sample in a study of blood T cell repertoires in COVID-19. Assay: immunoSEQ multiplex PCR; the TCRdb copy retains only in-frame clones and omits some. The profile shows 35,000 to 50,000 clones, approximately 71% of them singletons. Specimen: peripheral blood. Receptors were obtained from a man aged 80 or over with acute or convalescent COVID-19.

The chain carries TRBV7-2 and TRBJ2-1; 9 bases are a match to TRBD2. CDR3 length equals 17 residues. J was trimmed by 0 bases and V by 5 bases; bases with no gene match: 8. Germline loops: CDR1 SGHTA, CDR2 FQGNSA. This CDR3 is CASSPWGSGSSYNEQFF. In DNA form, the CDR3 reads TGTGCCAGCAGCCCTTGGGGTAGCGGGAGCTCCTACAATGAGCAGTTCTTC.

This clone occurred a few times. The rearrangement uses TRBV10-2 and TRBJ1-1, with D perhaps matching TRBD1 (5 bases). CDR3 size: 11 residues. Germline assignment: CDR1 WSHSY and CDR2 SAAADI. Trimming took off 11 bases at V and 6 bases at J, with 13 bases between the two ends. CDR3 DNA: TGCGCCTCGCAGGACATGGCTGAAGCTTTCTTT. Protein sequence: CASQDMAEAFF.

CDR3 sequence (DNA): TGTGCCAGCTCACCTGGGGGCGGCTATGGCTACACCTTC. Translation gives CASSPGGGYGYTF. The V gene is TRBV18, the J gene TRBJ1-2, with TRBD1 as a possible D gene (6 bases). V lost 3 bases and J lost 4, with 9 bases in between. The CDR3 is 13 amino acids. Germline V lookup: CDR1 KGHSH, CDR2 LQKENI.

The chain recombines TRBV6-5 with TRBJ2-2; 9 bases line up with TRBD1. J was trimmed by 4 bases and V by 6 bases; bases with no gene match: 3. CDR3 length: 14 residues. Per germline, CDR1 MNHEY and CDR2 SVGAGI. CDR3: CASRSGQGTGELFF. CDR3 nucleotide sequence: TGTGCCAGCAGGTCGGGACAGGGCACCGGGGAGCTGTTTTTT.

This clone was counted a single time. This chain links TRBV7-8 with TRBJ2-3; no reliable D call. V lost 5 bases and J lost 0, with 9 bases in between. Germline CDR1 reads SGHVS; CDR2 reads FQNEAQ. The length of the CDR3 is 14 residues. The CDR3 region is CASSQRLSTDTQYF. CDR3 nucleotide sequence: TGTGCCAGCAGCCAGCGACTTAGCACAGATACGCAGTATTTT.

V is TRBV11-2 and J is TRBJ2-1; D may be TRBD2 (6 bases). The CDR3 has 13 residues. Germline V gene data show CDR1 as SGHAT and CDR2 as FQNNGV. V dropped 1 base and J dropped 7 bases, with 8 bases sitting between them. DNA for the CDR3: TGTGCCAGCAGCTTAGGGCTAGCGAATGAGCAGTTCTTC. Its protein is CASSLGLANEQFF.

The V gene is TRBV19, the J gene TRBJ2-7; D remains unclear. Trimming stripped 5 bases from V and 2 bases from J, with 7 bases between. The CDR3 consists of 12 residues. Germline V gene lookup returns CDR1 LNHDA and CDR2 SQIVND (reference sequence). For the CDR3, the DNA is TGTGCCAGTAGTGGAGAAGCCTACGAGCAGTACTTC. This translates into CASSGEAYEQYF.

This sequence joins TRBV11-3 and TRBJ2-5; perhaps TRBD1 as D (5 bases). Germline V gene sequence: CDR1 SGHNT, CDR2 YENEEA. This CDR3 spans 15 amino acids. V was trimmed by 0 bases and J by 1 base, leaving 9 bases between them. The CDR3 loop reads CASSLDPGIQETQYF. The CDR3 DNA sequence: TGTGCCAGCAGCTTAGATCCAGGGATCCAAGAGACCCAGTACTTC.

This clone has more than one count but fewer than ten. The CDR3 bases are TGTGCCAGCAGCAAGGGAGCTTCCTACGAGCAGTACTTC. Its translation is CASSKGASYEQYF. The J gene is TRBJ2-7, the V gene TRBV11-3; D is possibly TRBD2 (5 bases). The germline gives CDR1 SGHNT, CDR2 YENEEA. The CDR3 sequence is 13 residues long. Between the trimmed V and J ends, which lost 5 bases and 1 base, there was a span of 9 bases.

V and J are TRBV5-4 and TRBJ1-1; possible D gene TRBD1, 6 bases. CDR1 and CDR2 (germline): SGHNT, YYREEE (reference sequence). The CDR3 consists of 14 residues. V lost 3 bases to trimming and J lost 5 bases, with 14 bases between them. The CDR3 loop is CASSYDRRTTEAFF. CDR3 coding DNA: TGTGCCAGCAGCTATGACAGGCGAACGACTGAAGCTTTCTTT.

The chain carries TRBV14 and TRBJ1-2; D is undetermined. The CDR3 sequence is 16 residues long. Germline lookup yields CDR1 SGHDN and CDR2 FVKESK. Trimming removed 0 bases at V and 5 bases at J, with 16 bases between. The DNA of the CDR3 is TGTGCCAGCAGCCAAGATGTCCGATTGCAGCGATATGGCTACACCTTC. This codes for CASSQDVRLQRYGYTF.

V usage is TRBV5-1 and J usage is TRBJ2-3; 10 positions agree with TRBD1. The CDR3 sequence is 15 residues long. With 4 bases clipped from V and 6 bases from J, the junction kept 8 bases outside the gene matches. From germline, CDR1 is SGHRS and CDR2 YFSETQ. The CDR3 nucleotides are TGCGCCAGCAGCCCGGGACAGGGGACGTATGATACGCAGTATTTT. Translated: CASSPGQGTYDTQYF.

This chain joins TRBV3-1 (or the pseudogene TRBV3-2) and TRBJ2-1; 11 positions agree with TRBD2. The CDR3 spans 17 residues. Germline V lookup: CDR1 LGHDT, CDR2 YNNKEL (reference sequence). Trimming at V came to 1 base and at J to 0 bases, leaving 2 bases not matched to a gene. CDR3 loop: CASSQVLAGGSYNEQFF. The CDR3 DNA sequence: TGTGCCAGCAGCCAAGTTCTAGCGGGAGGCTCCTACAATGAGCAGTTCTTC.

This chain links TRBV29-1 with TRBJ2-1, with 10 positions matching TRBD1. The trim removed 7 bases at V and 5 bases at J, leaving 5 bases unmatched. CDR1 and CDR2 from the germline V gene are SQVTM and ANQGSEA. The CDR3 covers 13 residues. CDR3 loop: CSAYGTGDNEQFF. CDR3 nucleotide sequence: TGCAGCGCTTACGGGACAGGGGACAATGAGCAGTTCTTC.

This clone was observed a few times. The V gene is TRBV30, the J gene TRBJ2-5; the D is unclear. CDR3 length equals 11 residues. Germline lookup yields CDR1 GTSNPN and CDR2 SVGIG (reference sequence). The V end was cut by 3 bases, the J end by 2 bases, with 4 bases between. CDR3 amino acids: CAWRQQETQYF. The CDR3 nucleotides are TGTGCCTGGAGACAGCAAGAGACCCAGTACTTC.